These 16 T cell receptor beta chains were all obtained from the same sample, sequenced in a study of tumor-infiltrating lymphocytes in localized non-small cell lung cancer. Data came from immunoSEQ multiplex PCR; TCRdb stores just in-frame clones and leaves some out. The data hold roughly 24,000 clones, with nearly 70% observed a single time. The sequencing sample was made of lung tumor tissue. Receptor source: a human donor with non-small cell lung cancer.

CDR3 nucleotide sequence: TGTGCCTGGAGTTTACGGGAGGGAGGATACAATGAGCAGTTCTTC. Translation: CAWSLREGGYNEQFF. The rearrangement links TRBV30 to TRBJ2-1, with TRBD2 matching over 8 bases. Germline CDR1 is GTSNPN and CDR2 is SVGIG (reference sequence). This CDR3 comprises 15 residues. V lost 2 bases and J lost 4; bases outside the gene matches: 7.

V usage is TRBV6-5 and J usage is TRBJ2-2; no clear D gene. Per germline, CDR1 MNHEY and CDR2 SVGAGI. The V end lost 8 bases, the J end lost 6 bases, and 7 bases lay between the germline ends. This CDR3 has 11 amino acids. The CDR3 DNA reads as TGTGCCAGCTCTGACGCCGGGGAGCTGTTTTTT. This encodes CASSDAGELFF.

The CDR3 DNA reads TGCGCCAGCAGCCCCAGCCCGGGACGACAAGAGACCCAGTACTTC. Amino acids: CASSPSPGRQETQYF. This sequence joins TRBV4-1 and TRBJ2-5; either TRBD1 or TRBD2 may fit D (5 bases each). Trimming shortened V by 4 bases and J by 2 bases, and 14 bases separated the two germline ends. The CDR3 length is 15 residues. Looked up from germline, CDR1 is MGHRA and CDR2 is YSYEKL.

This clone is a singleton in its sample. The J gene is TRBJ2-7, the V gene TRBV29-1; D unresolved. Germline V gene sequence: CDR1 SQVTM, CDR2 ANQGSEA. The CDR3 loop spans 11 amino acids. Trimming left V 5 bases short and J 3 bases short, with 8 bases between. CDR3 in DNA: TGCAGCGTTAAGGACGTCTACGAGCAGTACTTC. It yields the protein CSVKDVYEQYF.

The chain has TRBV5-6 and TRBJ2-2; D call uncertain. Per the germline V gene, CDR1 is SGHDT and CDR2 is YYEEEE. V was trimmed by 5 bases and J by 1 base, leaving 18 bases between them. CDR3 length equals 17 residues. CDR3 nucleotide sequence: TGTGCCAGCAGTCCCGGCAAGGAGAAAGGGAACACCGGGGAGCTGTTTTTT. Translated: CASSPGKEKGNTGELFF.

This clone has a handful of counts. The gene calls are TRBV4-1 and TRBJ1-2, with D perhaps matching TRBD1 (5 bases). The CDR3 contains 13 residues. Germline lookup yields CDR1 MGHRA and CDR2 YSYEKL. Trimming took 5 bases from V and 2 from J, leaving 9 bases between them. The CDR3 spells CASSGWGNYGYTF. The CDR3 nucleotides are TGCGCCAGCAGCGGGTGGGGGAACTATGGCTACACCTTC.

This chain links TRBV6-6 with TRBJ2-7; 9 bases are a match to TRBD1. The ends lost 1 base at V and 5 bases at J; junction bases unmatched: 6. CDR1 MNHNY and CDR2 SVGAGI come from the germline V gene (reference sequence). CDR3 length: 15 amino acids. CDR3 loop: CASSYLGQGANEQYF. In DNA form, the CDR3 reads TGTGCCAGCAGTTACTTGGGACAGGGAGCTAACGAGCAGTACTTC.

This clone occurred many times. The gene calls are TRBV29-1 and TRBJ1-1; D remains ambiguous. Per the germline V gene, CDR1 is SQVTM and CDR2 is ANQGSEA. V lost 5 bases and J 3 bases, leaving 13 bases between the germline ends. This CDR3 comprises 13 residues. CDR3 sequence reads: CSVNAPGDTEAFF. CDR3 bases: TGCAGCGTTAACGCCCCCGGAGACACTGAAGCTTTCTTT.

V usage is TRBV6-1 and J usage is TRBJ2-7, with 8 bases fitting TRBD1. The CDR3 extends over 13 amino acids. V trimming: 6 bases; J trimming: 1 base; junction bases outside the gene matches: 2. Germline-derived CDR1 and CDR2 are MNHNS and SASEGT. CDR3 residues: CASSGQGSYEQYF. Written as DNA, the CDR3 is TGTGCCAGCAGCGGACAGGGTTCCTACGAGCAGTACTTC.

This clone was seen a single time. This rearrangement joins TRBV7-9 to TRBJ2-7, with a possible D match to TRBD1 (5 bases). Germline V gene lookup returns CDR1 SEHNR and CDR2 FQNEAQ (reference sequence). Trimming took 3 bases from V and 6 from J, leaving 21 bases between them. CDR3 size: 16 residues. CDR3 sequence: CASSFYGAPFLSEQYF. The CDR3 coding sequence is TGTGCCAGCAGCTTCTATGGGGCCCCCTTCCTTAGCGAGCAGTACTTC.

The chain uses TRBV20-1 and TRBJ2-1; D gene ambiguous. V lost 5 bases to trimming and J lost 8 bases, with 7 bases between them. Germline V gene sequence: CDR1 DFQATT, CDR2 SNEGSKA (reference sequence). The CDR3 is made up of 10 amino acids. The CDR3 reads CSAYEDEQFF. The CDR3 DNA reads TGCAGTGCTTACGAGGATGAGCAGTTCTTC.

The rearrangement uses TRBV6-6 and TRBJ1-2, with TRBD1 matching over 9 bases. The CDR3 has 13 amino acids. V was clipped by 5 bases and J by 3 bases; unmatched bases: 1. From germline, CDR1 is MNHNY and CDR2 SVGAGI (reference sequence). CDR3 sequence (DNA): TGTGCCAGCAGTCGGACAGGGGACTATGGCTACACCTTC. Translated, it gives CASSRTGDYGYTF.

This clone was counted only a few times. J is TRBJ2-4 and V is TRBV9, with D perhaps being TRBD1 or TRBD2 (6 bases each). The CDR3 runs to 17 residues. V was cut by 0 bases and J by 6 bases, with 19 bases left in between. Germline CDR1 SGDLS, CDR2 YYNGEE. CDR3 nucleotide sequence: TGTGCCAGCAGCGTAGGACCCTTGTGGGGGGCTATAAACATTCAGTACTTC. Translation: CASSVGPLWGAINIQYF. Full variable domain (outside the CDR3, taken from reference TRBV9 and TRBJ2-4): DSGVTQTPKHLITATGQRVTLRCSPRSGDLSVYWYQQSLDQGLQFLIQYYNGEERAKGNILERFSAQQFPDLHSELNLSSLELGDSALYFCASSVGPLWGAINIQYFGAGTRLSVL.

The genes are TRBV4-2 and TRBJ1-2; D unclear. The V gene lost 0 bases and the J gene lost 2 bases, with 4 bases spanning the gap. This CDR3 has 13 amino acids. Germline V gene lookup returns CDR1 LGHNA and CDR2 YNFKEQ. The CDR3 is CASSQELNYGYTF. CDR3 coding DNA: TGTGCCAGCAGCCAAGAGTTAAACTATGGCTACACCTTC.

In regard to this clone: Other DNA variants within this sample encode the same CDR3. This chain uses TRBV19 with TRBJ2-5; a weak D match, TRBD1 (6 bases). Trimming pared 6 bases from V and 0 bases from J, leaving 14 bases between. Germline-derived CDR1 and CDR2 are LNHDA and SQIVND (reference sequence). The CDR3 loop spans 15 amino acids. CDR3 sequence reads: CASSIRRGHQETQYF. DNA for the CDR3: TGTGCCAGTAGCATACGCAGGGGTCACCAAGAGACCCAGTACTTC.

The genes are TRBV27 and TRBJ2-4; 9 bases align to TRBD1. The V gene end was trimmed by 5 bases and the J gene end by 6 bases; junction bases not matched to a gene: 11. There are 16 residues in the CDR3. Germline CDR1 is MNHEY and CDR2 is SMNVEV (reference sequence). The CDR3, as DNA: TGTGCCAGCAGTACACAATGGGGACAGGGAGGAAACATTCAGTACTTC. This codes for CASSTQWGQGGNIQYF.